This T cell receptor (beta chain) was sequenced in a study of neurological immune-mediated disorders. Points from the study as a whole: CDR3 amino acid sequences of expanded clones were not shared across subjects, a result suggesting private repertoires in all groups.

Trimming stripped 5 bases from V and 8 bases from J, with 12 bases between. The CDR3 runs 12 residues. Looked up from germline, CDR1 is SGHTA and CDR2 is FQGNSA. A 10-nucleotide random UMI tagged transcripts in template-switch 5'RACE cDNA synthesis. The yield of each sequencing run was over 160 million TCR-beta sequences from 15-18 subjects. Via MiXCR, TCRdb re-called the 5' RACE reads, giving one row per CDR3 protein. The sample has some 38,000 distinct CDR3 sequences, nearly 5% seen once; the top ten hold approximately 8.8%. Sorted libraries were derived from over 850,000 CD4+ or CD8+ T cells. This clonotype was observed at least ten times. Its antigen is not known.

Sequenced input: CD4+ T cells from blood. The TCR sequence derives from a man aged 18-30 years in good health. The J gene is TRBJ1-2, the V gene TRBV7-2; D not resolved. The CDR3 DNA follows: TGTGCCAGCAGCCCAAAGCCGGCAGGCTACACCTTC. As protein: CASSPKPAGYTF. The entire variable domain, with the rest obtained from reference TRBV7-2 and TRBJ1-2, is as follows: GAGVSQSPSNKVTEKGKDVELRCDPISGHTALYWYRQSLGQGLEFLIYFQGNSAPDKSGLPSDRFSAERTGGSVSTLTIQRTQQEDSAVYLCASSPKPAGYTFGSGTRLTVV.